The rows below give T cell receptor beta chains drawn from one sample of a study of blood T cell repertoires in COVID-19. The assay was immunoSEQ multiplex PCR, and TCRdb's table has in-frame clones only and misses some. The table has about 110,000 clones, approximately 80% seen once. Sample: peripheral blood. Receptors were obtained from a woman between 45 and 65 years old with acute or convalescent COVID-19. Both conserved end residues are part of each CDR3. The order of the fields is V gene, J gene, clone size, D gene, CDR3 length, CDR3 protein, CDR3 DNA. The D gene is left open where the match is weak. Only part of the rows carry a size: once, few, many, or a class if the clone is expanded.

v_gene: TRBV3-1/TRBV3-2; j_gene: TRBJ1-5; abundance: NA; d_gene: NA; len: 14; CDR3aa: CASGYGGRSQPQHF; CDR3nt: TGTGCCAGCGGCTACGGGGGTCGAAGTCAGCCCCAGCATTTT
v_gene: TRBV3-1/TRBV3-2; j_gene: TRBJ1-2; abundance: NA; d_gene: TRBD1; len: 15; CDR3aa: CASSQHGQGGLGYTF; CDR3nt: TGTGCCAGCAGCCAACACGGACAGGGGGGGCTTGGCTACACCTTC
v_gene: TRBV3-1/TRBV3-2; j_gene: TRBJ1-1; abundance: NA; d_gene: NA; len: 12; CDR3aa: CASSSRTGEAFF; CDR3nt: TGTGCCAGCAGCTCCCGCACAGGAGAAGCTTTCTTT
v_gene: TRBV19; j_gene: TRBJ2-2; abundance: NA; d_gene: NA; len: 13; CDR3aa: CASSIRDTGELFF; CDR3nt: TGTGCCAGTAGTATACGGGACACCGGGGAGCTGTTTTTT
v_gene: TRBV5-1; j_gene: TRBJ2-5; abundance: NA; d_gene: TRBD2; len: 16; CDR3aa: CASSFGSSGGQETQYF; CDR3nt: TGCGCCAGCAGCTTCGGGTCTAGCGGGGGTCAAGAGACCCAGTACTTC
v_gene: TRBV28; j_gene: TRBJ1-4; abundance: once; d_gene: NA; len: 13; CDR3aa: CAALSAGREKLFF; CDR3nt: TGTGCCGCCCTTTCGGCAGGTCGTGAAAAACTGTTTTTT
v_gene: TRBV10-3; j_gene: TRBJ1-2; abundance: NA; d_gene: NA; len: 13; CDR3aa: CAITRAQAEGYTF; CDR3nt: TGTGCCATCACTCGGGCCCAAGCGGAGGGCTACACCTTC
v_gene: TRBV11-2; j_gene: TRBJ2-7; abundance: NA; d_gene: NA; len: 13; CDR3aa: CASSLDWSAGQYF; CDR3nt: TGTGCCAGCAGCTTAGATTGGTCGGCAGGGCAGTACTTC
v_gene: TRBV12-5; j_gene: TRBJ1-2; abundance: NA; d_gene: NA; len: 14; CDR3aa: CASGGDTNNYGYTF; CDR3nt: TGTGCTAGTGGGGGGGACACTAATAACTATGGCTACACCTTC
v_gene: TRBV28; j_gene: TRBJ2-1; abundance: NA; d_gene: TRBD2; len: 16; CDR3aa: CASSSPGTSLQGEQFF; CDR3nt: TGTGCCAGCTCCTCCCCCGGGACTAGCCTACAGGGTGAGCAGTTCTTC
v_gene: TRBV12-5; j_gene: TRBJ2-7; abundance: many; d_gene: TRBD1; len: 15; CDR3aa: CASGRVRDRSYEQYF; CDR3nt: TGTGCTAGTGGTCGCGTCCGGGACAGGTCCTACGAGCAGTACTTC
v_gene: TRBV11-1; j_gene: TRBJ2-1; abundance: NA; d_gene: TRBD1; len: 16; CDR3aa: CASSPQGAYSYNEQFF; CDR3nt: TGTGCCAGCAGCCCTCAGGGGGCTTACTCCTACAATGAGCAGTTCTTC
v_gene: TRBV11-2; j_gene: TRBJ2-7; abundance: NA; d_gene: NA; len: 15; CDR3aa: CASRAPGLRATKQYF; CDR3nt: TGTGCCAGCAGGGCACCGGGGTTACGGGCCACAAAGCAGTACTTC
v_gene: TRBV6-5; j_gene: TRBJ2-2; abundance: NA; d_gene: TRBD1; len: 16; CDR3aa: CASSYQQGVVGGELFF; CDR3nt: TGTGCCAGCAGTTACCAACAGGGGGTCGTGGGCGGGGAGCTGTTTTTT
v_gene: TRBV7-2; j_gene: TRBJ2-7; abundance: once; d_gene: TRBD1; len: 14; CDR3aa: CASSPQTGGYEQYF; CDR3nt: TGTGCCAGCAGCCCCCAGACAGGGGGCTACGAGCAGTACTTC
v_gene: TRBV6-5; j_gene: TRBJ1-5; abundance: NA; d_gene: NA; len: 15; CDR3aa: CASSYRGGWGQPQHF; CDR3nt: TGTGCCAGCAGTTACAGGGGGGGGTGGGGTCAGCCCCAGCATTTT
v_gene: TRBV7-9; j_gene: TRBJ2-5; abundance: NA; d_gene: TRBD2; len: 16; CDR3aa: CASSWSSGGYQETQYF; CDR3nt: TGTGCCAGCAGCTGGAGTAGCGGGGGGTACCAAGAGACCCAGTACTTC
v_gene: TRBV5-1; j_gene: TRBJ2-5; abundance: NA; d_gene: TRBD1; len: 17; CDR3aa: CASSLELLTGAQETQYF; CDR3nt: TGCGCCAGCAGCTTGGAACTTTTGACAGGGGCCCAAGAGACCCAGTACTTC
v_gene: TRBV28; j_gene: TRBJ2-7; abundance: NA; d_gene: TRBD2; len: 15; CDR3aa: CASSLWGGGTYEQYF; CDR3nt: TGTGCCAGCAGTTTATGGGGCGGGGGTACCTACGAGCAGTACTTC
v_gene: TRBV7-6; j_gene: TRBJ2-5; abundance: once; d_gene: NA; len: 15; CDR3aa: CASSKLATTQETQYF; CDR3nt: TGTGCCAGCAGCAAACTAGCAACGACCCAAGAGACCCAGTACTTC